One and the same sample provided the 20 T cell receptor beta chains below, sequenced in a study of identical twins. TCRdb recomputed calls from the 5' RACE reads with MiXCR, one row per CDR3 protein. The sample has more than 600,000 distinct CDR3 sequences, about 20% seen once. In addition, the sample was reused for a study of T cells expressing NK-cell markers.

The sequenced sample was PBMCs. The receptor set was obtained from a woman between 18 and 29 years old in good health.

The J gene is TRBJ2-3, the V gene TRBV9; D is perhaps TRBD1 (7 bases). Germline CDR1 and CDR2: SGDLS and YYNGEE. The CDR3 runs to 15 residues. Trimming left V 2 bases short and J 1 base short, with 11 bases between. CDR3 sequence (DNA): TGTGCCAGCAGCGTTGACAGGGAGGGCACAGATACGCAGTATTTT. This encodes CASSVDREGTDTQYF.

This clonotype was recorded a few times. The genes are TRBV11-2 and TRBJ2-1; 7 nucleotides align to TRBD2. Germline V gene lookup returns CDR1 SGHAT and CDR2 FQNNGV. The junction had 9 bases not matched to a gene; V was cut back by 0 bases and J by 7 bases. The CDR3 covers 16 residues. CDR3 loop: CASSLELGGSGNEQFF. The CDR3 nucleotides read TGTGCCAGCAGCTTAGAACTTGGCGGGAGTGGTAATGAGCAGTTCTTC. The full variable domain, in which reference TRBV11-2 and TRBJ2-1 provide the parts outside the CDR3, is EAGVAQSPRYKIIEKRQSVAFWCNPISGHATLYWYQQILGQGPKLLIQFQNNGVVDDSQLPKDRFSAERLKGVDSTLKIQPAKLEDSAVYLCASSLELGGSGNEQFFGPGTRLTVL.

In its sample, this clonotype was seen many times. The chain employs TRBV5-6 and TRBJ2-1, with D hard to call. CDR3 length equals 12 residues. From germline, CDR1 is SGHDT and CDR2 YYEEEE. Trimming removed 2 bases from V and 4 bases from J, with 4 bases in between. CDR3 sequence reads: CASSFEYNEQFF. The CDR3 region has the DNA TGTGCCAGCAGCTTTGAATACAATGAGCAGTTCTTC.

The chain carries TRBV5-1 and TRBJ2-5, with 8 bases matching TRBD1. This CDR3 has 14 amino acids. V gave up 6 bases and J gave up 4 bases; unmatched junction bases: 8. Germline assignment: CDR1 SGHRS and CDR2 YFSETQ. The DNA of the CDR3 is TGCGCCAGCACTGGACAGGGAACGAGAGAGACCCAGTACTTC. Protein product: CASTGQGTRETQYF.

The CDR3 spells CASSHQLAFGAQETQYF. The CDR3 coding sequence is TGTGCCAGCAGCCACCAGTTAGCGTTTGGGGCCCAAGAGACCCAGTACTTC. The V call is TRBV5-6, the J call TRBJ2-5; D is perhaps TRBD1 or TRBD2 (5 bases each). The CDR3 covers 17 residues. Germline V gives CDR1 SGHDT, CDR2 YYEEEE. V lost 4 bases, J lost 1 base, and 20 bases lay in between.

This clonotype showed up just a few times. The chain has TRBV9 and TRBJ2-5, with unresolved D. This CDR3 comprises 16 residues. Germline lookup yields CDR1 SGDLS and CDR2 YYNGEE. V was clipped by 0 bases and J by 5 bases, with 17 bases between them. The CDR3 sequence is CASSVAGSLTVETQYF. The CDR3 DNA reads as TGTGCCAGCAGCGTAGCTGGCAGCTTGACTGTCGAGACCCAGTACTTC.

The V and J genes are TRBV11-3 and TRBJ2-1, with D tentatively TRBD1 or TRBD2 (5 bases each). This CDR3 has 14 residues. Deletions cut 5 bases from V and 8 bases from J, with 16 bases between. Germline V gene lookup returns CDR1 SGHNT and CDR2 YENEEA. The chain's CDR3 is CASSPVFRGHEQFF. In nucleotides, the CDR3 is TGTGCCAGCAGCCCCGTGTTCCGGGGCCATGAGCAGTTCTTC.

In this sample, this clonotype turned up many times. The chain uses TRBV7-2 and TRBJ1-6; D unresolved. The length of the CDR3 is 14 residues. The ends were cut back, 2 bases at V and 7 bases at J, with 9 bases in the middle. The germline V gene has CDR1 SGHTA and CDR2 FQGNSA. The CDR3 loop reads CASSLMAENSPLHF. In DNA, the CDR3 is TGTGCCAGCAGCTTAATGGCGGAGAATTCACCCCTCCACTTT.

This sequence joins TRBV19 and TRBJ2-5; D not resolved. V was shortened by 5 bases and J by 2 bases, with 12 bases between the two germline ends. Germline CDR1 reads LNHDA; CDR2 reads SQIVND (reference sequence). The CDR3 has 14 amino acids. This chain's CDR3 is CASSFRSDQETQYF. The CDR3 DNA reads TGTGCCAGTAGTTTTCGGAGCGATCAAGAGACCCAGTACTTC.

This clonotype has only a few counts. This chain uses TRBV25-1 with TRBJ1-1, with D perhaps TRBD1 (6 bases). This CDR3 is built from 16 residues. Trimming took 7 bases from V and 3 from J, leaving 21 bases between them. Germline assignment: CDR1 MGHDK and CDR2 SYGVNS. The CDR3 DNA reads TGTGCCAGCACTGTCCTTAACAGGGATGGGGACACTGAAGCTTTCTTT. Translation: CASTVLNRDGDTEAFF.

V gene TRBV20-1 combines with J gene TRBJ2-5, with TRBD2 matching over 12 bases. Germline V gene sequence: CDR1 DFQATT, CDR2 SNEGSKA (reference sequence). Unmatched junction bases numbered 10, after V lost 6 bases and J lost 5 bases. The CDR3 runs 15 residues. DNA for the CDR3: TGCAGTGCCGAGCGGACTAGCGGGATTAGGGAGACCCAGTACTTC. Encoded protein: CSAERTSGIRETQYF.

The CDR3 DNA is TGTGCCAGCAGCTTAGGACAGGTTTTCTACGAGCAGTACTTC. It translates to CASSLGQVFYEQYF. The chain is built from TRBV7-9 and TRBJ2-7, with D maybe TRBD1 (6 bases). Germline V gene data show CDR1 as SEHNR and CDR2 as FQNEAQ (reference sequence). V dropped 1 base and J dropped 3 bases, with 10 bases sitting between them. The CDR3 contains 14 residues.

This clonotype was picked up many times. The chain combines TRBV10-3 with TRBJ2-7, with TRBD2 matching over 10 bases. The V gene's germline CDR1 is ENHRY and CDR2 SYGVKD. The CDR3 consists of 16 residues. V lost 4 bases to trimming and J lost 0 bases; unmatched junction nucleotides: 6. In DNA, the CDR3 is TGTGCCATCAGTGCTAGCGGGGGACTAAGCTCCTACGAGCAGTACTTC. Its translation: CAISASGGLSSYEQYF.

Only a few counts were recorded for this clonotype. The CDR3 protein is CASTSGSLNEQFF. CDR3 in DNA: TGTGCCAGCACTAGCGGGAGTCTCAATGAGCAGTTCTTC. J is TRBJ2-1 and V is TRBV9; TRBD2 aligns across 10 bases. The CDR3 spans 13 residues. After removal of 6 bases from V and 6 bases from J, the junction contained 3 bases not matched to a gene. Germline-derived CDR1 and CDR2 are SGDLS and YYNGEE. Full variable domain (remainder filled in from reference TRBV9 and TRBJ2-1): DSGVTQTPKHLITATGQRVTLRCSPRSGDLSVYWYQQSLDQGLQFLIQYYNGEERAKGNILERFSAQQFPDLHSELNLSSLELGDSALYFCASTSGSLNEQFFGPGTRLTVL.

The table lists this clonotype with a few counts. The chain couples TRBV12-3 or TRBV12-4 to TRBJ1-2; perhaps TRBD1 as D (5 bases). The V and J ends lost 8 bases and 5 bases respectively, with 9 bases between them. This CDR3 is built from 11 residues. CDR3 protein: CASGGGYGYTF. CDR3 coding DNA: TGTGCCAGCGGGGGGGGTTATGGCTACACCTTC.

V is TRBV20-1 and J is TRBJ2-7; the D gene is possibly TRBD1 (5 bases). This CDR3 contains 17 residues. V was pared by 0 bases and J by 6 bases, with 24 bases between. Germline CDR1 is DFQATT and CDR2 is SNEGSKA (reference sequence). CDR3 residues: CSARDVRVDIGVGEQYF. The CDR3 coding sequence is TGCAGTGCTAGAGATGTAAGGGTGGACATAGGGGTAGGCGAGCAGTACTTC.

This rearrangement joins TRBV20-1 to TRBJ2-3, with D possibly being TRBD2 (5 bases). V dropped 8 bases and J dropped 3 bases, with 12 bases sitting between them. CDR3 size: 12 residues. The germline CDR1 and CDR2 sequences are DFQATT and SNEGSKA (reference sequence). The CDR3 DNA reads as TGCAGTCAGAGGGTGGGAACAGATACGCAGTATTTT. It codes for CSQRVGTDTQYF.

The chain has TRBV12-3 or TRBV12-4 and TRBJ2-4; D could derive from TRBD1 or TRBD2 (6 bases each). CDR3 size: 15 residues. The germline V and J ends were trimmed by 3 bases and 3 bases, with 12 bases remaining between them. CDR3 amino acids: CASSLKGGIKNIQYF. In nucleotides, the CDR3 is TGTGCCAGCAGTTTGAAAGGGGGGATCAAAAACATTCAGTACTTC.

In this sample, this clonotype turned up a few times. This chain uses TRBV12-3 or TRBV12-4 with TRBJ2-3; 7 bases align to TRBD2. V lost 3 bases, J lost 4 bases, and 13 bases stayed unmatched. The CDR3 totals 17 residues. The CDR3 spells CASSFTPGRNSADTQYF. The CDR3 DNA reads TGTGCCAGCAGTTTCACACCCGGGAGGAACTCCGCAGATACGCAGTATTTT.

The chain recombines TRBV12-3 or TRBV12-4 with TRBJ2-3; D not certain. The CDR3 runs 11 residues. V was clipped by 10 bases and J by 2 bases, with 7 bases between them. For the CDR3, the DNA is TGTGCCACGGGCTTCACAGATACGCAGTATTTT. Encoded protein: CATGFTDTQYF.